The 31 T cell receptor beta chains given below trace back to one sample, sequenced in a study of technical replicates of blood from several donors (dated by TCRdb to the late 2010s). Libraries were made using the immunoSEQ multiplex PCR assay. The clones in this table, taken by TCRdb from immuneACCESS, are in-frame only. Not every clone is retained; where verified, under half of the shortfall comes from an unresolved V gene, and the cause of the rest is unknown. A total of tens of thousands of clones appear in this sample, 94% of them only once. The top ten hold 0.35% to 0.45% of the sample. Sequenced sample: T cells isolated from PBMCs. The receptors derive from a human donor in good health.

The chain couples TRBV27 to TRBJ2-7, with 9 bases that match TRBD1. The CDR3 is 12 amino acids. V was clipped by 6 bases and J by 7 bases; unmatched bases: 4. Germline V CDR1 and CDR2: MNHEY, SMNVEV (reference sequence). The CDR3 DNA reads TGTGCCAGCAGGACAGGGGGTCGGGAGCAGTACTTC. Its protein is CASRTGGREQYF.

The chain has TRBV7-2 and TRBJ1-1; possible D gene TRBD1, 6 bases. Germline V gene sequence: CDR1 SGHTA, CDR2 FQGNSA. This CDR3 comprises 15 residues. Trimming left V 2 bases short and J 2 bases short, with 12 bases between. The CDR3 loop is CASSLPLRGNTEAFF. The CDR3, as DNA: TGTGCCAGCAGCTTACCTCTCAGGGGTAACACTGAAGCTTTCTTT.

The genes are TRBV4-1 and TRBJ1-5; D gene unclear. V was cut by 5 bases and J by 0 bases, with 5 bases left in between. Germline-derived CDR1 and CDR2 are MGHRA and YSYEKL. The CDR3 contains 13 residues. The CDR3 DNA sequence: TGCGCCAGCAGCTCGGTTAGCAATCAGCCCCAGCATTTT. This sequence encodes CASSSVSNQPQHF.

The chain carries TRBV5-6 and TRBJ1-1; 7 positions agree with TRBD1. V lost 3 bases and J lost 11; bases outside the gene matches: 7. The CDR3 sequence is 12 residues long. The germline CDR1 and CDR2 sequences are SGHDT and YYEEEE. The CDR3 DNA follows: TGTGCCAGCAGCTATACGACAGGGTCGGCTTTCTTT. Its translation is CASSYTTGSAFF.

The rearrangement links TRBV5-6 to TRBJ1-5, with D unresolved. The CDR3 totals 12 residues. Germline CDR1 is SGHDT and CDR2 is YYEEEE. V lost 0 bases and J lost 12, with 10 bases in between. The CDR3 protein is CASSLAYGNQHF. CDR3 nucleotides: TGTGCCAGCAGCTTGGCCTACGGGAACCAGCATTTT. The full variable domain, in which reference TRBV5-6 and TRBJ1-5 provide the parts outside the CDR3, is DAGVTQSPTHLIKTRGQQVTLRCSPKSGHDTVSWYQQALGQGPQFIFQYYEEEERQRGNFPDRFSGHQFPNYSSELNVNALLLGDSALYLCASSLAYGNQHFGDGTRLSIL.

The J gene is TRBJ2-2, the V gene TRBV7-9, with D hard to call. The germline V gene encodes CDR1 SEHNR and CDR2 FQNEAQ (reference sequence). Trimming pared 5 bases from V and 0 bases from J, leaving 13 bases between. This CDR3 is built from 16 residues. The CDR3 nucleotides are TGTGCCAGCAGCCAAGTCCCCAGTCCGAACACCGGGGAGCTGTTTTTT. Its protein is CASSQVPSPNTGELFF.

The rearrangement joins TRBV6-5 to TRBJ2-7; a possible D gene is TRBD1 (6 bases). The V and J ends lost 6 bases and 7 bases respectively, with 16 bases between them. This CDR3 contains 13 residues. Germline CDR1 reads MNHEY; CDR2 reads SVGAGI. For the CDR3, the DNA is TGTGCCAGCAGCCCCAATATTCAGGGGGAGCAGTACTTC. Encoded protein: CASSPNIQGEQYF.

The V gene is TRBV2, the J gene TRBJ1-2, with D tentatively TRBD1 (6 bases). This CDR3 has 15 residues. From germline, CDR1 is SNHLY and CDR2 FYNNEI. Deletions cut 3 bases from V and 5 bases from J, with 16 bases between. The CDR3 bases are TGTGCCAGCAGTGAGAAAGGGGGTTTACGGTATGGCTACACCTTC. Amino acid sequence: CASSEKGGLRYGYTF.

The V gene is TRBV19, the J gene TRBJ2-1; D perhaps matches TRBD1 (6 bases). Germline V lookup: CDR1 LNHDA, CDR2 SQIVND (reference sequence). CDR3 size: 15 residues. Trimming removed 5 bases from V and 3 bases from J, with 14 bases in between. CDR3 in amino acids: CASSSNRANYNEQFF. The DNA of the CDR3 is TGTGCCAGTAGTTCGAACAGGGCTAACTACAATGAGCAGTTCTTC.

The chain combines TRBV28 with TRBJ2-7; 7 bases align to TRBD1. The V segment lost 5 bases and the J segment 6 bases; nucleotides outside the gene matches: 7. Germline V gene data show CDR1 as MDHEN and CDR2 as SYDVKM. CDR3 length: 13 residues. The CDR3 nucleotides read TGTGCCAGCAGTCACAGGGGTCTAACCGAGCAGTACTTC. Translating it yields CASSHRGLTEQYF.

The chain is built from TRBV19 and TRBJ1-2; D is perhaps TRBD1 (5 bases). Trimming took 4 bases from V and 8 from J, leaving 20 bases between them. Germline CDR1 LNHDA, CDR2 SQIVND (reference sequence). This CDR3 spans 15 amino acids. CDR3 residues: CASSTREGLQSGYTF. The CDR3 DNA follows: TGTGCCAGTAGTACCAGGGAGGGATTGCAATCCGGCTACACCTTC.

This clone was recorded only once. The V call is TRBV11-2, the J call TRBJ1-1; unclear D gene. Between the trimmed V and J ends, which lost 1 base and 0 bases, there was a span of 6 bases. This CDR3 has 14 residues. The germline V gene encodes CDR1 SGHAT and CDR2 FQNNGV. The CDR3: CASSLVVMNTEAFF. The CDR3 DNA reads TGTGCCAGCAGCTTAGTAGTCATGAACACTGAAGCTTTCTTT.

This chain links TRBV28 with TRBJ2-2; 9 nucleotides match TRBD1. V dropped 5 bases and J dropped 4; count of bases not matched to a gene: 8. CDR3 length: 16 residues. CDR1 is MDHEN and CDR2 is SYDVKM in the germline V gene. CDR3 residues: CASSRTGDVGTGELFF. CDR3 bases: TGTGCCAGCAGTCGGACAGGGGATGTTGGCACCGGGGAGCTGTTTTTT.

This clone was observed once. The chain has TRBV5-1 and TRBJ2-3, with 7 bases identical to TRBD1. This CDR3 spans 15 amino acids. Unmatched junction bases numbered 8, after V lost 1 base and J lost 6 bases. Germline CDR1 SGHRS, CDR2 YFSETQ. This chain's CDR3 is CASSLFSGGRDTQYF. CDR3 nucleotide sequence: TGCGCCAGCAGCTTGTTCTCAGGGGGAAGGGATACGCAGTATTTT.

The chain employs TRBV5-8 and TRBJ1-1; D gene uncertain. Trimming removed 0 bases from V and 10 bases from J, with 19 bases in between. The germline CDR1 and CDR2 sequences are SGHTS and YDEGEE. The CDR3 sequence is 15 residues long. In DNA form, the CDR3 reads TGTGCCAGCAGCTTGGGACTGAGCGTCGCCGATGTAGCTTTCTTT. Its translation: CASSLGLSVADVAFF.

This chain uses TRBV18 with TRBJ2-1, with D unclear. The V and J ends lost 1 base and 1 base respectively, with 23 bases between them. The CDR3 is 20 amino acids. CDR1 and CDR2 from the germline V gene are KGHSH and LQKENI. The chain's CDR3 is CASSPLTPEQLYGSYNEQFF. Here the CDR3 DNA reads TGTGCCAGCTCACCACTTACCCCTGAGCAACTGTACGGGTCCTACAATGAGCAGTTCTTC.

The V gene is TRBV5-6, the J gene TRBJ1-2, with D possibly matching TRBD1 (5 bases). Per the germline V gene, CDR1 is SGHDT and CDR2 is YYEEEE. V gave up 5 bases and J gave up 8 bases, with 13 bases separating them. The CDR3 loop spans 12 amino acids. The CDR3 loop reads CASRAGTPGYTF. The CDR3 region has the DNA TGTGCCAGCAGGGCCGGGACTCCCGGCTACACCTTC.

J is TRBJ2-7 and V is TRBV29-1; 9 bases are shared with TRBD1. The CDR3 extends over 14 amino acids. The V segment lost 3 bases and the J segment 2 bases; nucleotides outside the gene matches: 5. From germline, CDR1 is SQVTM and CDR2 ANQGSEA. CDR3 nucleotides: TGCAGCGTTGACCCGGGACAGGGAGCCTACGAGCAGTACTTC. Translation: CSVDPGQGAYEQYF.

This clone was seen only once. The rearrangement joins TRBV21-1 to TRBJ2-5; the D segment call TRBD2 is taken from the table without a DNA check. TRBV21-1 is flagged as a pseudogene. The CDR3 runs 17 residues. In DNA, the CDR3 is TGTGCCAGCAGCAAACGGCGGCATTTCCTCGGACAAGAGACCCAGTACTTC. This translates into CASSKRRHFLGQETQYF.

V and J are TRBV28 and TRBJ2-3; tentatively, D is TRBD2 (5 bases). This CDR3 spans 14 amino acids. CDR1 is MDHEN and CDR2 is SYDVKM in the germline V gene. Trimming shortened V by 4 bases and J by 1 base, and 9 bases separated the two germline ends. The CDR3 DNA sequence: TGTGCCAGCAGTTCCGGGGATCGCACAGATACGCAGTATTTT. This encodes CASSSGDRTDTQYF.

Points on this clone: A junction end diverges from the germline sequence, so it may reflect a read error. The V and J genes are TRBV7-8 and TRBJ2-7, with 11 bases fitting TRBD2. The V gene's germline CDR1 is SGHVS and CDR2 FQNEAQ. CDR3 length: 13 residues. In nucleotides, the CDR3 is TGTGCCAGCAGCCTAGCGGGAGGTTACGAGCAGTACTTC. Translating gives CASSLAGGYEQYF.

The chain employs TRBV5-6 and TRBJ2-1, with a tentative D call TRBD2 (5 bases). V gave up 4 bases and J gave up 7 bases, with 12 bases separating them. This CDR3 is 13 amino acids long. The germline V gene encodes CDR1 SGHDT and CDR2 YYEEEE. The CDR3 sequence is CASSLGSQNEQFF. CDR3 DNA: TGTGCCAGCAGCCTTGGGAGCCAGAATGAGCAGTTCTTC.

This chain links TRBV19 with TRBJ1-4; no definite D call. V lost 11 bases, J lost 4 bases, and 11 bases lay in between. Per the germline V gene, CDR1 is LNHDA and CDR2 is SQIVND (reference sequence). The CDR3 consists of 12 residues. The CDR3 sequence: CACHGNNEKLFF. Here the CDR3 DNA reads TGTGCCTGCCACGGGAATAATGAAAAACTGTTTTTT.

This clone was counted once. This chain links TRBV5-1 with TRBJ1-1; D might be TRBD1 (6 bases). Germline V CDR1 and CDR2: SGHRS, YFSETQ. The V gene lost 2 bases and the J gene lost 1 base, with 6 bases spanning the gap. This CDR3 is 13 amino acids long. The CDR3 bases are TGCGCCAGCAGCTTCAGGGGGAACACTGAAGCTTTCTTT. It is translated as CASSFRGNTEAFF.

The chain couples TRBV7-8 to TRBJ2-7; possible D gene TRBD1, 5 bases. The CDR3 length is 14 residues. Trimming removed 1 base at V and 2 bases at J, with 9 bases between. Germline V gene lookup returns CDR1 SGHVS and CDR2 FQNEAQ. CDR3 sequence reads: CASSLGPQAYEQYF. CDR3 nucleotides: TGTGCCAGCAGCTTAGGTCCACAGGCCTACGAGCAGTACTTC.

V usage is TRBV7-3 and J usage is TRBJ1-4; 9 bases agree with TRBD1. With V trimmed by 5 bases and J by 4 bases, 5 bases remained unmatched. Germline V gene lookup returns CDR1 SGHTA and CDR2 FQGTGA. The CDR3 length is 15 residues. CDR3 in DNA: TGTGCCAGCAGCCTTGGGACAGGGCTTAATGAAAAACTGTTTTTT. Its translation: CASSLGTGLNEKLFF.

This clone is a singleton in its sample. The V call is TRBV6-5, the J call TRBJ2-1; 9 nucleotides agree with TRBD2. The CDR3 runs to 15 residues. V dropped 4 bases and J dropped 8; count of bases not matched to a gene: 9. Germline assignment: CDR1 MNHEY and CDR2 SVGAGI. CDR3 amino acids: CASSSTGTSIYEQFF. CDR3 nucleotide sequence: TGTGCCAGCAGTTCTACCGGGACTAGCATCTATGAGCAGTTCTTC.

V gene TRBV11-2 combines with J gene TRBJ2-1; TRBD2 matches 13 bases. From germline, CDR1 is SGHAT and CDR2 FQNNGV. The junction had 4 bases not matched to a gene; V was cut back by 5 bases and J by 6 bases. CDR3 length equals 15 residues. In DNA, the CDR3 is TGTGCCAGCAGCCCCCGGACTAGCGGGAGCAATGAGCAGTTCTTC. Its translation is CASSPRTSGSNEQFF. The full variable domain, completed using reference TRBV11-2 and TRBJ2-1, is EAGVAQSPRYKIIEKRQSVAFWCNPISGHATLYWYQQILGQGPKLLIQFQNNGVVDDSQLPKDRFSAERLKGVDSTLKIQPAKLEDSAVYLCASSPRTSGSNEQFFGPGTRLTVL.

The CDR3 DNA follows: TGTGCCAGCAGTTCCAGGTTTTACGGCACTGAAGCTTTCTTT. Translated: CASSSRFYGTEAFF. V usage is TRBV6-5 and J usage is TRBJ1-1; D not certain. Germline lookup yields CDR1 MNHEY and CDR2 SVGAGI. Trimming removed 4 bases from V and 4 bases from J, with 13 bases in between. This CDR3 is 14 amino acids long.

The V call is TRBV27, the J call TRBJ2-2; D possibly corresponds to TRBD2 (5 bases). Per the germline V gene, CDR1 is MNHEY and CDR2 is SMNVEV (reference sequence). V dropped 6 bases and J dropped 6 bases, with 14 bases sitting between them. The CDR3 has 14 amino acids. The CDR3 nucleotides are TGTGCCAGCAGCCAAACTACTAGGGCCGGGGAGCTGTTTTTT. This gives the protein CASSQTTRAGELFF.

In the case of this clone: The same CDR3 arises from other DNA sequences in this sample as well. The rearrangement uses TRBV6-5 and TRBJ1-5, with D perhaps TRBD1 (5 bases). Per germline, CDR1 MNHEY and CDR2 SVGAGI. Trimming shortened V by 0 bases and J by 6 bases, and 12 bases separated the two germline ends. The CDR3 extends over 15 amino acids. The CDR3, as DNA: TGTGCCAGCAGTTACTCGCAGGGCGCCGGTCAGCCCCAGCATTTT. The encoded protein is CASSYSQGAGQPQHF.